This T cell receptor beta chain emerged from a study of Ad26.COV2.S vaccination and SARS-CoV-2 variants. Study-wide findings and caveats: Breadth and depth estimates from TCRs may understate total T cell responses.

Germline CDR1 SGHRS, CDR2 YFSETQ. The CDR3 has 16 amino acids. Trimming cost V 0 bases and J 9 bases; bases outside gene matches: 11. Here immunoSEQ multiplex PCR was the method, and the copy in TCRdb shows in-frame clones only, minus some. The top ten clones hold roughly 4.8% of a sample with about 350,000 clones, approximately 90% of them seen once. Treatment noted: around 19 received Ad26.COV2.S at low or high dose, single or two shots; a few received placebo; per-sample allocation not given. Samples analyzed were those drawn on day 63 after the first vaccine or placebo injection. Concerning this clone: Its specificity is unknown.

J is TRBJ2-1 and V is TRBV5-1, with TRBD2 matching 8 bases. The sample here was peripheral blood, taken in a trial of Ad26.COV2.S vaccine versus placebo. The origin of this receptor is a person between 18 and 65 years old who received the Ad26.COV2.S COVID-19 vaccine or a placebo. The CDR3 spells CASSLDQDGRAIEQFF. For the CDR3, the DNA is TGCGCCAGCAGCTTGGATCAGGACGGGAGGGCGATTGAGCAGTTCTTC.